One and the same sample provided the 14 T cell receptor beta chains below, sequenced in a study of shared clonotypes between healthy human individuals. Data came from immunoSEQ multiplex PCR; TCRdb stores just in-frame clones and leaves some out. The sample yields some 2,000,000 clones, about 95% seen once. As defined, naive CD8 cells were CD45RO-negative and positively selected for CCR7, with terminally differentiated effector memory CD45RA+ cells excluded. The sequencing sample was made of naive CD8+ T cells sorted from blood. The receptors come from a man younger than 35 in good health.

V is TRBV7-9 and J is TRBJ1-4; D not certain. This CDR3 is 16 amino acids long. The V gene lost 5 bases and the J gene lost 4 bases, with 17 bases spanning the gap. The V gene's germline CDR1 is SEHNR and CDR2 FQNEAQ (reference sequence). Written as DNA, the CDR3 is TGTGCCAGCAGCCCAGAGGGCGAAGGAGATAATGAAAAACTGTTTTTT. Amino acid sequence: CASSPEGEGDNEKLFF.

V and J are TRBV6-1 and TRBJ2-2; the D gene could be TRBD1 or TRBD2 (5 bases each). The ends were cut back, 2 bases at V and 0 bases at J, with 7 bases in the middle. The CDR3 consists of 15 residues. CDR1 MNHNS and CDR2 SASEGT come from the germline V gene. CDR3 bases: TGTGCCAGCAGTGAACAGGGACCGAACACCGGGGAGCTGTTTTTT. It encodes CASSEQGPNTGELFF.

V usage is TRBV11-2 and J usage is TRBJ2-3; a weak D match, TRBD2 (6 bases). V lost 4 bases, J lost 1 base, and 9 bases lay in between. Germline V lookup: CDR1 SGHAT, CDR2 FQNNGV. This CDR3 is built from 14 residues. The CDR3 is CASSSGVGTDTQYF. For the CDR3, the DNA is TGTGCCAGCAGCTCGGGGGTTGGCACAGATACGCAGTATTTT.

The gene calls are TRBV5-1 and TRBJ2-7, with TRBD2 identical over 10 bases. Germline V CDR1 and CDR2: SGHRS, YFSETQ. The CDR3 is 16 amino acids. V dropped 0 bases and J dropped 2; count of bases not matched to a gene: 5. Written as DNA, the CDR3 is TGCGCCAGCAGCTTGGAAGTAGCGGGAGGAGCCTACGAGCAGTACTTC. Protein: CASSLEVAGGAYEQYF.

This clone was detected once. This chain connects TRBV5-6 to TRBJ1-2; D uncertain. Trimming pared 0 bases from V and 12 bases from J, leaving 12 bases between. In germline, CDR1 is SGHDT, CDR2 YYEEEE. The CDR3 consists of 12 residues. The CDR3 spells CASSLAGPSDTF. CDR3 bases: TGTGCCAGCAGCTTGGCAGGCCCCTCGGACACCTTC.

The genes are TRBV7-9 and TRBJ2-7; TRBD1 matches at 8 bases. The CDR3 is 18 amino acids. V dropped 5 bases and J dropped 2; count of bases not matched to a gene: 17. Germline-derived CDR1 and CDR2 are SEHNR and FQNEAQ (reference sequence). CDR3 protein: CASSHDRGRVGGAYEQYF. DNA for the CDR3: TGTGCCAGCAGCCACGACAGGGGAAGAGTTGGCGGGGCCTACGAGCAGTACTTC.

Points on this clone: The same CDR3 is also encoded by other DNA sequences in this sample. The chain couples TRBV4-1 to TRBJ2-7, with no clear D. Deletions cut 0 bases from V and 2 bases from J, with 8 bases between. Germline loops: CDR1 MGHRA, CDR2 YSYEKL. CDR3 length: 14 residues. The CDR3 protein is CASSQESGTYEQYF. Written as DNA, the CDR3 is TGCGCCAGCAGCCAAGAAAGTGGGACCTACGAGCAGTACTTC.

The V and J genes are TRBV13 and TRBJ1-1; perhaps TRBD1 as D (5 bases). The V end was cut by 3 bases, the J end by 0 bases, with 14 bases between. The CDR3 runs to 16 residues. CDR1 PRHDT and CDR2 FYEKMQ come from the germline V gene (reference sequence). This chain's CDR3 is CASSFGTGGMNTEAFF. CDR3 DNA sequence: TGTGCCAGCAGCTTTGGGACGGGCGGAATGAACACTGAAGCTTTCTTT.

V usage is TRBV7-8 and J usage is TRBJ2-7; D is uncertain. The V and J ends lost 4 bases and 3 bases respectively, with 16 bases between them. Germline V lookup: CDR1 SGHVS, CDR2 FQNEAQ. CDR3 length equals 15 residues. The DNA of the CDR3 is TGTGCCAGCAGCTCTCCCCCGGACCTATACTACGAGCAGTACTTC. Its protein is CASSSPPDLYYEQYF.

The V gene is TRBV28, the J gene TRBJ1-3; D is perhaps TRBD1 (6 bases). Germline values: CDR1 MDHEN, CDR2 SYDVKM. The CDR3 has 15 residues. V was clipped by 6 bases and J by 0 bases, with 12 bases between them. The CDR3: CASRLTGTSGNTIYF. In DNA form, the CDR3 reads TGTGCCAGCAGACTGACAGGAACCTCTGGAAACACCATATATTTT.

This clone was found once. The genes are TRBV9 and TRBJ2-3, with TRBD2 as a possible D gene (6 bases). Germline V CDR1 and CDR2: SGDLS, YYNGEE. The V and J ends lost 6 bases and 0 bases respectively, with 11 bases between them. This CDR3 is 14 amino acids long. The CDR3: CASTQEGSTDTQYF. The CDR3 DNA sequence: TGTGCCAGCACCCAGGAGGGGAGCACAGATACGCAGTATTTT.

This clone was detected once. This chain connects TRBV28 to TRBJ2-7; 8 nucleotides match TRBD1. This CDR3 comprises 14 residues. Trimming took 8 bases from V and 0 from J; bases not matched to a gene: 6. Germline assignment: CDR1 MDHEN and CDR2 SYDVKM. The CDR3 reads CASCTTGASYEQYF. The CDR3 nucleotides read TGTGCCAGCTGTACGACAGGGGCCTCCTACGAGCAGTACTTC.

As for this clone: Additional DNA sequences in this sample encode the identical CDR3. The CDR3, as DNA: TGCGCCAGCAGCTTAACTAGCGGGAGTTACAATGAGCAGTTCTTC. It codes for CASSLTSGSYNEQFF. V gene TRBV5-1 combines with J gene TRBJ2-1, with 11 bases identical to TRBD2. The CDR3 sequence is 15 residues long. V trimming: 2 bases; J trimming: 4 bases; junction bases outside the gene matches: 2. Germline V lookup: CDR1 SGHRS, CDR2 YFSETQ. Full variable domain (missing parts from reference TRBV5-1 and TRBJ2-1): KAGVTQTPRYLIKTRGQQVTLSCSPISGHRSVSWYQQTPGQGLQFLFEYFSETQRNKGNFPGRFSGRQFSNSRSEMNVSTLELGDSALYLCASSLTSGSYNEQFFGPGTRLTVL.

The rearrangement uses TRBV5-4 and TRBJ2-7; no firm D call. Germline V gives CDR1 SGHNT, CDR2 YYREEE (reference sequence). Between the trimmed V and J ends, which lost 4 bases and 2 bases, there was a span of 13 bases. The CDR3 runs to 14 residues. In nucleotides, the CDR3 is TGTGCCAGCAGCCCAACCCGGAGCGCCTACGAGCAGTACTTC. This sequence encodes CASSPTRSAYEQYF.